This T cell receptor (beta chain) comes out of a study of T cell clonality in common variable immunodeficiency. Libraries were prepared by immunoSEQ multiplex PCR; TCRdb keeps only in-frame clonotypes and omits some of them. The table lists some 80,000 clones, with no singletons. Per the germline V gene, CDR1 is KGHSH and CDR2 is LQKENI. The CDR3 contains 13 residues. V lost 3 bases, J lost 3 bases, and 8 bases lay in between. This clone was observed at least ten times. The CDR3 end falls 3 residues outside the read, so it is completed with the germline J gene. Material for sequencing was peripheral blood mononuclear cells. V and J are TRBV18 and TRBJ2-5; D gene uncertain. The TCR comes from a person aged 18 to 75 in good health. The CDR3 bases that were read are TGTGCCAGCTCACCGCAGGTTAAAGAGACC. It translates to CASSPQVKET. The full CDR3 reads CASSPQVKETQYF.